Listed below are T cell receptor beta chains from one sample, sequenced in a study of long-term antiretroviral therapy in people with HIV. Measured with immunoSEQ multiplex PCR; TCRdb has only the in-frame clones, and not every one. The sample includes some 25,000 clones, roughly 84% of them seen just once. The source material was unsorted PBMCs, sampled 3 years after starting antiretroviral therapy. The receptors derive from a man aged 50-59 years with HIV. The CDR3 runs from the conserved cysteine through the conserved F or W. The D gene is left open where the match is weak. Clone size is stated in some rows and not others, as once, few, many or a class when expanded.

clone_size,v_call,d_call,j_call,cdr3_nt,cdr3_aa
NA,TRBV5-5,NA,TRBJ1-1,TGTGCCAGCAGCGAGCCCCCAGCTTTCTTT,CASSEPPAFF
NA,TRBV11-3,NA,TRBJ2-7,TGTGCCAGCAGCTTAGATCGGGAAGCGTCGCCCTACGAGCAGTACTTC,CASSLDREASPYEQYF
once,TRBV30,NA,TRBJ1-1,TGTGCCTGGAGTCGGGGCGGGGTCCCCGGGGCTTTCTTT,CAWSRGGVPGAFF
once,TRBV5-1,TRBD1,TRBJ2-7,TGCGCCAGCAGCGATCGGACAGGGTCGCTGGAGCAGTACTTC,CASSDRTGSLEQYF
NA,TRBV5-4,NA,TRBJ1-1,TGTGCCAGCAGCTCCCCCAGAGTTCACACTGAAGCTTTCTTT,CASSSPRVHTEAFF
once,TRBV4-1,NA,TRBJ1-4,TGCGCCAGCAGCCAAGATGTCAGGGGCGAGAATGAAAAACTGTTTTTT,CASSQDVRGENEKLFF
NA,TRBV11-2,TRBD2,TRBJ2-1,TGTGCCAGCAGATTGGGACTAGCGGGAGGGGATAGCTCCTACAATGAGCAGTTCTTC,CASRLGLAGGDSSYNEQFF
NA,TRBV4-1,NA,TRBJ2-7,TGCGCCAGCAGCCAGCTAGCGTGGATGCCCTACGAGCAGTACTTC,CASSQLAWMPYEQYF
NA,TRBV11-3,TRBD1,TRBJ1-1,TGTGCCAGCAGCTCACCGGACAGGGAAACTGAAGCTTTCTTT,CASSSPDRETEAFF
NA,TRBV9,TRBD1,TRBJ1-5,TGTGCCAGCAGCCCGGAGGGACAGGGGCATCAGCCCCAGCATTTT,CASSPEGQGHQPQHF
NA,TRBV6-5,NA,TRBJ1-1,TGTGCCAGCAGTTACTCTTACGGCAACACTGAAGCTTTCTTT,CASSYSYGNTEAFF
NA,TRBV9,TRBD1,TRBJ1-5,TGTGCCAGCAGCGTAGGACAGGGAAGCAATCAGCCCCAGCATTTT,CASSVGQGSNQPQHF
NA,TRBV27,TRBD2,TRBJ2-1,TGTGCCAGCAGTTTCGGCGGGAGCCGGGGCAATGAGCAGTTCTTC,CASSFGGSRGNEQFF
few,TRBV9,TRBD2,TRBJ2-7,TGTGCCAGCAGCGTCGGGACTACCGGGAACGAGCAGTACTTC,CASSVGTTGNEQYF
NA,TRBV4-3,NA,TRBJ2-1,TGCGCCAGCAGCCAAATCTCTAACCGGGACGGCAATGAGCAGTTCTTC,CASSQISNRDGNEQFF
few,TRBV27,NA,TRBJ2-7,TGTGCCAGCAGTCCTTATTACACAGAGGACGCCTACGAGCAGTACTTC,CASSPYYTEDAYEQYF
NA,TRBV29-1,NA,TRBJ2-1,TGCAGCGTTGAAGACGGGATAGCGGCTTACAATGAGCAGTTCTTC,CSVEDGIAAYNEQFF
once,TRBV7-3,TRBD1,TRBJ2-2,TGTGCCAGCAGCGCAGGACAGGGGGCCGCGGACACCGGGGAGCTGTTTTTT,CASSAGQGAADTGELFF
NA,TRBV7-2,TRBD2,TRBJ2-2,TGTGCCAGCAGCGCGAGCGGGAGCGGCACCGGGGAGCTGTTTTTT,CASSASGSGTGELFF
NA,TRBV10-2,NA,TRBJ1-5,TGCGCCAGCAAGAGGGATAGAAGCAATCAGCCCCAGCATTTT,CASKRDRSNQPQHF
NA,TRBV28,NA,TRBJ2-5,TGTGCCAGCAGTCCCGGACGGGAGAGACCCCAGTACTTC,CASSPGRERPQYF
NA,TRBV7-2,TRBD1,TRBJ2-3,TGTGCCAGCAGCTGGACAGGGGTTGACACAGATACGCAGTATTTT,CASSWTGVDTDTQYF
NA,TRBV2,TRBD1,TRBJ1-5,TGTGCCAGCAGTGAAGCTTTGGACAGGGTTCAGCCCCAGCATTTT,CASSEALDRVQPQHF
NA,TRBV4-2,NA,TRBJ1-5,TGTGCCAGCAGCCGAGGACACCGCAATCAGCCCCAGCATTTT,CASSRGHRNQPQHF
NA,TRBV13,TRBD2,TRBJ2-1,TGTGCCAGCAGTTCATCGACTAGCGGGAGGGCAGGGAATGAGCAGTTCTTC,CASSSSTSGRAGNEQFF
NA,TRBV19,NA,TRBJ1-5,TGTGCCAGTAGCTCGACAGTACGGAATCAGCCCCAGCATTTT,CASSSTVRNQPQHF
NA,TRBV25-1,NA,TRBJ2-5,TGTGCCAGCAGTGACTACAGGGCAAAGACCCAGTACTTC,CASSDYRAKTQYF
NA,TRBV5-6,NA,TRBJ1-1,TGTGCCAGCAGCTTGTATGTGAACACTGAAGCTTTCTTT,CASSLYVNTEAFF
NA,TRBV9,TRBD1,TRBJ1-2,TGTGCCAGCAGCGTAGGGGACAGGAACGATGGCTACACCTTC,CASSVGDRNDGYTF
NA,TRBV2,NA,TRBJ2-5,TGTGCCAGCAGTGTTGACCTCCAAGAGACCCAGTACTTC,CASSVDLQETQYF
NA,TRBV7-5,NA,TRBJ2-7,TGTGCCAGAAGTTTTCTCCCGGGACTGTCCTACGAGCAGTACTTC,CARSFLPGLSYEQYF
few,TRBV2,NA,TRBJ1-5,TGTGCCAGCAGTGAAGTGCAGGGGATAAGCAATCAGCCCCAGCATTTT,CASSEVQGISNQPQHF
once,TRBV4-3,TRBD2,TRBJ2-7,TGCGCCAGCAGCCCATCAACTAGCGGGAGCTACGAGCAGTACTTC,CASSPSTSGSYEQYF
NA,TRBV30,NA,TRBJ1-2,TGTGCCTGGAGTGACAATAGGTTCTATGGCTACACCTTC,CAWSDNRFYGYTF
NA,TRBV7-6,NA,TRBJ2-5,TGTGCCAGCAGTAGCACACTCTTAAACCAAGAGACCCAGTACTTC,CASSSTLLNQETQYF
once,TRBV5-4,NA,TRBJ2-2,TGTGCCAGCAGCTCTCGACTGGGACACGAGAACACCGGGGAGCTGTTTTTT,CASSSRLGHENTGELFF
NA,TRBV28,NA,TRBJ2-5,TGTGCCAGCAGTTTATTTGGGCAACAAGAGACCCAGTACTTC,CASSLFGQQETQYF
few,TRBV7-9,NA,TRBJ2-5,TGTGCCAGCAGCTTAGGTGGGGAGGAGACCCAGTACTTC,CASSLGGEETQYF
NA,TRBV19,NA,TRBJ2-7,TGTGCCACTGGACAGCCACCCTACGAGCAGTACTTC,CATGQPPYEQYF
NA,TRBV13,NA,TRBJ2-7,TGTGCCAGCAGCCCCGGGACACCACTGGAGCAGTACTTC,CASSPGTPLEQYF
NA,TRBV4-3,NA,TRBJ1-2,TGCGCCAGCAGCCAAGAAGGCGGCTATGGCTACACCTTC,CASSQEGGYGYTF
NA,TRBV10-3,NA,TRBJ2-7,TGTGCTATCAGTGAAGGGCAGAACTACGAGCAGTACTTC,CAISEGQNYEQYF
few,TRBV11-2,TRBD2,TRBJ2-1,TGTGCCAGCAGCTCGTCCCACCCGTATAGCGGGAGGGCCGGTGAGCAGTTCTTC,CASSSSHPYSGRAGEQFF
NA,TRBV7-2,TRBD2,TRBJ2-5,TGTGCCAGCAGCTTAGTGGGCGGGAGGGCGGATGGAGAGACCCAGTACTTC,CASSLVGGRADGETQYF
NA,TRBV5-4,NA,TRBJ1-6,TGTGCCAGCAGCTTGGGAGGGACCGCCGATACACCCCTCCACTTT,CASSLGGTADTPLHF
few,TRBV19,NA,TRBJ2-7,TGTGCCAGTAGTATAGGGACAGACGAGACTCAGCAGTACTTC,CASSIGTDETQQYF
NA,TRBV28,NA,TRBJ1-3,TGTGCCAGCAGCCCTAATCGCGGGAACACCATATATTTT,CASSPNRGNTIYF
NA,TRBV5-1,TRBD1,TRBJ1-2,TGCGCCAGCAGAACCGGGACAGATTACTATGGCTACACCTTC,CASRTGTDYYGYTF